One and the same sample provided the 9 T cell receptor beta chains below, sequenced in a study of identical twins (dated by TCRdb to the mid-2010s). The library came from 5' RACE. The data were produced on an Illumina HiSeq 2000. The raw public data were reprocessed by TCRdb itself: fastp quality trimming at Q25, MiXCR clonotype calling, in-frame beta chains only. Each entry merges the rows of one CDR3 protein and shows their most common DNA and genes. For this sample there are fewer than 250,000 distinct CDR3 sequences; approximately 7% appear just once. The ten largest clones represent 3% to 4% of the sample. In addition, the sample was reused for a study of yellow fever vaccine responses in identical twins.

Sequenced sample: memory (CD45RO+) T cells sorted from blood. According to the study, the label for this sample's cell subset or site signals: CD45RO+ enriched T cells. Source of these receptors: a woman between 18 and 30 years old in good health.

Ten or more counts support this clonotype. The chain is built from TRBV6-4 and TRBJ2-3, with 10 bases aligning to TRBD2. V was pared by 3 bases and J by 0 bases, with 3 bases of the junction left unmatched. The CDR3 spans 16 residues. CDR1 MRHNA and CDR2 SNTAGT come from the germline V gene. The CDR3 nucleotides are TGTGCCAGCAGTGAACTAGCGGGGTCTAGCACAGATACGCAGTATTTT. Its translation: CASSELAGSSTDTQYF.

This clonotype was recorded once. A read error may explain this, as a much larger clone is one base away. This chain joins TRBV5-1 and TRBJ1-4; TRBD1 aligns across 8 bases. V was clipped by 4 bases and J by 8 bases; unmatched bases: 7. The CDR3 has 14 amino acids. Germline V gene sequence: CDR1 SGHRS, CDR2 YFSETQ. CDR3 bases: TGCGCCAGCAGCACCAGGACAGGGAACGAAAAACTGTTTTTT. This encodes CASSTRTGNEKLFF.

This clonotype was picked up many times. The chain joins TRBV2 to TRBJ2-1; D tentatively reads TRBD1 or TRBD2 (6 bases each). Germline CDR1 reads SNHLY; CDR2 reads FYNNEI. V was shortened by 7 bases and J by 4 bases, with 11 bases between the two germline ends. The CDR3 runs to 13 residues. This CDR3 reads CASKGEVYNEQFF. The CDR3 DNA is TGTGCCAGCAAGGGGGAGGTGTACAATGAGCAGTTCTTC.

The chain has TRBV7-9 and TRBJ2-5; no firm D call. The CDR3 has 15 amino acids. Trimming pared 4 bases from V and 3 bases from J, leaving 15 bases between. The germline V gene encodes CDR1 SEHNR and CDR2 FQNEAQ (reference sequence). CDR3 sequence: CASSYAELLKETQYF. As DNA, the CDR3 is TGTGCCAGCAGCTATGCGGAACTGCTGAAAGAGACCCAGTACTTC.

This clonotype was picked up a small number of times. V is TRBV6-1 and J is TRBJ2-5; 10 bases are a match to TRBD1. V gave up 6 bases and J gave up 4 bases; unmatched junction bases: 2. The V gene's germline CDR1 is MNHNS and CDR2 SASEGT. CDR3 length: 13 residues. CDR3 in DNA: TGTGCCAGCAGAGACAGGGGGCTAGAGACCCAGTACTTC. Translation gives CASRDRGLETQYF.

The V call is TRBV20-1, the J call TRBJ2-3; 16 nucleotides align to TRBD2. The length of the CDR3 is 17 residues. With V trimmed by 5 bases and J by 2 bases, 7 bases remained unmatched. CDR1 DFQATT and CDR2 SNEGSKA come from the germline V gene (reference sequence). The CDR3 loop is CSAPPGTSGGDTDTQYF. DNA of the CDR3: TGCAGTGCTCCTCCCGGGACTAGCGGGGGGGACACAGATACGCAGTATTTT.

This clonotype turned up a few times. This chain connects TRBV10-1 to TRBJ2-1, with 11 bases matching TRBD1. Looked up from germline, CDR1 is WNHNN and CDR2 is SYGVQD (reference sequence). The CDR3 consists of 13 residues. V dropped 5 bases and J dropped 12; count of bases not matched to a gene: 6. The DNA of the CDR3 is TGCGCCAGCAGTTGGGACAGGGGGTCTGGGCAGTTCTTC. This sequence encodes CASSWDRGSGQFF.

This clonotype was counted a few times. CDR3 in amino acids: CSARGDRRETQYF. DNA for the CDR3: TGCAGTGCTAGAGGGGACAGGAGAGAGACCCAGTACTTC. The J gene is TRBJ2-5, the V gene TRBV20-1; 8 bases match TRBD1. After removal of 1 base from V and 4 bases from J, the junction contained 2 bases not matched to a gene. The CDR3 totals 13 residues. The germline gives CDR1 DFQATT, CDR2 SNEGSKA (reference sequence).

V is TRBV7-7 and J is TRBJ2-5, with 12 bases that match TRBD2. V dropped 5 bases and J dropped 1; count of bases not matched to a gene: 5. CDR3 length equals 16 residues. Germline V gene sequence: CDR1 SSHAT, CDR2 FNYEAQ (reference sequence). The CDR3 protein is CASSPRLAGAQETQYF. CDR3 sequence (DNA): TGTGCCAGCAGCCCGAGACTAGCGGGGGCCCAAGAGACCCAGTACTTC.